Listed here are 13 T cell receptor beta chains from one sample, sequenced in a study of T cell responses to AZD1222 COVID-19 vaccine. The assay was immunoSEQ multiplex PCR, and TCRdb's table has in-frame clones only and misses some. In the table there are 190,000 or so clones, roughly nine tenths of which are singletons. The starting material was peripheral blood, obtained 28 days after the second AZD1222 dose. These TCRs come from an adult who received the AZD1222 COVID-19 vaccine.

This clone was detected once. V usage is TRBV28 and J usage is TRBJ2-1, with 7 bases aligning to TRBD2. CDR3 length equals 17 residues. Germline CDR1 and CDR2: MDHEN and SYDVKM. The ends lost 4 bases at V and 6 bases at J; junction bases unmatched: 15. CDR3 sequence: CASSSQARLAVTNEQFF. In nucleotides, the CDR3 is TGTGCCAGCAGTTCCCAGGCCCGGCTAGCGGTTACCAATGAGCAGTTCTTC.

This chain joins TRBV30 and TRBJ1-4, with TRBD1 identical over 10 bases. The germline V gene encodes CDR1 GTSNPN and CDR2 SVGIG (reference sequence). This CDR3 is built from 15 residues. The V and J ends lost 2 bases and 5 bases, in that order; junction bases with no gene match: 5. For the CDR3, the DNA is TGTGCCTGGAGTTATTTGGGACAGGGGAATGAAAAACTGTTTTTT. It encodes CAWSYLGQGNEKLFF.

The chain uses TRBV7-9 and TRBJ1-4, with TRBD1 matching 8 bases. This CDR3 has 16 residues. Germline V gives CDR1 SEHNR, CDR2 FQNEAQ (reference sequence). The J segment lost 7 bases and the V segment lost 0 bases, leaving 7 bases of the junction unmatched. The CDR3 spells CASSLALSQGAEKLFF. In nucleotides, the CDR3 is TGTGCCAGCAGCTTAGCGCTGAGCCAGGGGGCTGAAAAACTGTTTTTT. The variable domain in full, with the rest retrieved from reference TRBV7-9 and TRBJ1-4, is DTGVSQNPRHKITKRGQNVTFRCDPISEHNRLYWYRQTLGQGPEFLTYFQNEAQLEKSRLLSDRFSAERPKGSFSTLEIQRTEQGDSAMYLCASSLALSQGAEKLFFGSGTQLSVL.

The chain has TRBV20-1 and TRBJ2-3; TRBD1 aligns across 8 bases. The CDR3 runs 11 residues. V lost 8 bases to trimming and J lost 6 bases; unmatched junction nucleotides: 4. In germline, CDR1 is DFQATT, CDR2 SNEGSKA (reference sequence). In DNA form, the CDR3 reads TGCAGTCAGGGGGCGGGCGATACGCAGTATTTT. This encodes CSQGAGDTQYF.

This chain connects TRBV5-1 to TRBJ1-6; unclear D gene. Germline loops: CDR1 SGHRS, CDR2 YFSETQ. The length of the CDR3 is 21 residues. Trimming removed 5 bases at V and 0 bases at J, with 27 bases between. The CDR3 loop reads CASRPGGLRTQLSSYNSPLHF. The CDR3 coding sequence is TGCGCCAGCAGACCCGGAGGCCTTCGAACCCAATTGAGCTCCTATAATTCACCCCTCCACTTT.

This clone was counted a single time. In DNA form, the CDR3 reads TGTGCCATCAGTGAGTCGAAAGGCGTTCGGATGAACACTGAAGCTTTCTTT. It specifies CAISESKGVRMNTEAFF. The chain combines TRBV10-3 with TRBJ1-1; D remains unclear. The V gene's germline CDR1 is ENHRY and CDR2 SYGVKD. There are 17 residues in the CDR3. Between the trimmed V and J ends, which lost 0 bases and 0 bases, there was a span of 14 bases.

This chain uses TRBV11-2 with TRBJ2-3; D possibly corresponds to TRBD2 (6 bases). This CDR3 spans 16 amino acids. Germline values: CDR1 SGHAT, CDR2 FQNNGV. Trimming left V 8 bases short and J 1 base short, with 19 bases between. The CDR3 spells CASANGGKIGTDTQYF. The CDR3 region has the DNA TGTGCCAGCGCAAACGGGGGAAAGATAGGCACAGATACGCAGTATTTT.

V is TRBV30 and J is TRBJ1-1, with D hard to call. The CDR3 is 13 amino acids. Germline loops: CDR1 GTSNPN, CDR2 SVGIG (reference sequence). Trimming took off 2 bases at V and 1 base at J, with 8 bases between the two ends. CDR3 in amino acids: CAWSRGENTEAFF. The CDR3 nucleotides are TGTGCCTGGAGTCGGGGAGAGAACACTGAAGCTTTCTTT.

The chain recombines TRBV7-2 with TRBJ2-1; possibly TRBD1 for D (5 bases). The CDR3 consists of 16 residues. V was cut by 11 bases and J by 0 bases, with 20 bases left in between. The germline V gene encodes CDR1 SGHTA and CDR2 FQGNSA. CDR3 residues: CAGGRTGHPSYNEQFF. DNA for the CDR3: TGTGCCGGCGGTAGGACCGGACACCCCTCCTACAATGAGCAGTTCTTC.

This rearrangement joins TRBV24-1 to TRBJ2-3, with D possibly TRBD2 on 6 matching bases. In germline, CDR1 is KGHDR, CDR2 SFDVKD. The CDR3 extends over 14 amino acids. The germline V and J ends were trimmed by 3 bases and 5 bases, with 11 bases remaining between them. The CDR3 sequence is CATSDAGRGDTQYF. The CDR3 DNA sequence: TGTGCCACCAGTGATGCGGGGCGCGGAGATACGCAGTATTTT.

The V call is TRBV5-1, the J call TRBJ2-7; 9 nucleotides match TRBD1. The trim removed 0 bases at V and 7 bases at J, leaving 8 bases unmatched. The V gene's germline CDR1 is SGHRS and CDR2 YFSETQ. This CDR3 is 15 amino acids long. The CDR3 DNA follows: TGCGCCAGCAGCTTGGAGGGACAGGGAGAAGGGGAGCAGTACTTC. Protein sequence: CASSLEGQGEGEQYF.

This clone has a single count. This chain connects TRBV3-1 (or the pseudogene TRBV3-2) to TRBJ2-7; no reliable D call. The germline V gene encodes CDR1 LGHDT and CDR2 YNNKEL (reference sequence). Trimming left V 1 base short and J 6 bases short, with 10 bases between. The length of the CDR3 is 13 residues. For the CDR3, the DNA is TGTGCCAGCAGCCAAGTTCGTTACCTCGAGCAGTACTTC. Its translation is CASSQVRYLEQYF.

V gene TRBV6-5 combines with J gene TRBJ1-1, with D maybe TRBD1 (5 bases). Trimming cost V 6 bases and J 2 bases, with 10 bases left between them. The CDR3 is 13 residues long. Germline V gene lookup returns CDR1 MNHEY and CDR2 SVGAGI. The CDR3 spells CASSPQGNTEAFF. The CDR3 coding sequence is TGTGCCAGCAGCCCGCAGGGCAACACTGAAGCTTTCTTT.